Shown below are 24 T cell receptor beta chains from a single sample sequenced in a study of blood T cell repertoires in COVID-19. TCRdb keeps only in-frame clones here, not all; method: immunoSEQ multiplex PCR. The sample yields almost 50,000 clones, about 71% seen once. Sequenced sample: peripheral blood. Every receptor here comes from a woman aged 70-85 years with acute or convalescent COVID-19.

This clone was found a few times. V usage is TRBV19 and J usage is TRBJ1-2, with a tentative D call TRBD1 (5 bases). Trimming removed 4 bases from V and 7 bases from J, with 19 bases in between. Germline V lookup: CDR1 LNHDA, CDR2 SQIVND (reference sequence). This CDR3 region has 15 residues. CDR3 in amino acids: CASSKGTRGGGGYTF. The DNA for the CDR3 is TGTGCCAGTAGTAAGGGGACTCGAGGAGGCGGTGGCTACACCTTC.

This chain connects TRBV6-2 or TRBV6-3 to TRBJ1-2, with 7 bases matching TRBD1. V shed 5 bases and J 6 bases; nucleotides not matched to a gene: 9. Per the germline V gene, CDR1 is MNHEY and CDR2 is SVGEGT. This CDR3 is 14 amino acids long. The CDR3 reads CASSDRQGSDGYTF. DNA of the CDR3: TGTGCCAGCAGTGATCGACAGGGTTCGGATGGCTACACCTTC.

The gene calls are TRBV6-5 and TRBJ2-3, with D perhaps TRBD2 (6 bases). CDR3 size: 15 residues. Trimming cost V 6 bases and J 1 base, with 14 bases left between them. Per germline, CDR1 MNHEY and CDR2 SVGAGI. The CDR3 nucleotides are TGTGCCAGCAGCAGAACGACTAGGGGCACAGATACGCAGTATTTT. Amino acids: CASSRTTRGTDTQYF.

J is TRBJ2-1 and V is TRBV5-5; 10 nucleotides align to TRBD2. The CDR3 loop spans 15 amino acids. Germline V gene sequence: CDR1 SGHKS, CDR2 YYEKEE (reference sequence). V trimming: 6 bases; J trimming: 10 bases; junction bases outside the gene matches: 13. The CDR3 loop reads CASNLLAGVSEEQFF. The CDR3 nucleotides are TGTGCCAGCAACCTGCTAGCGGGAGTTTCTGAGGAGCAGTTCTTC.

This clone was seen once. This chain joins TRBV15 and TRBJ2-7, with D perhaps TRBD1 (6 bases). There are 13 residues in the CDR3. Trimming stripped 9 bases from V and 3 bases from J, with 15 bases between. CDR1 is LNHNV and CDR2 is YYDKDF in the germline V gene (reference sequence). The DNA for the CDR3 is TGTGCCACTGAGTTGGGACAAGACTACGAGCAGTACTTC. It translates to CATELGQDYEQYF. Looking up the rest from reference TRBV15 and TRBJ2-7 gives the full variable domain: DAMVIQNPRYQVTQFGKPVTLSCSQTLNHNVMYWYQQKSSQAPKLLFHYYDKDFNNEADTPDNFQSRRPNTSFCFLDIRSPGLGDTAMYLCATELGQDYEQYFGPGTRLTVT.

J is TRBJ2-1 and V is TRBV6-5; 9 positions match TRBD2. The V gene's germline CDR1 is MNHEY and CDR2 SVGAGI. Trimming at V came to 2 bases and at J to 8 bases, leaving 7 bases not matched to a gene. The CDR3 length is 15 residues. DNA for the CDR3: TGTGCCAGCAGTTACCGGGGCGGGAGGGCCGATGAGCAGTTCTTC. Its translation is CASSYRGGRADEQFF.

This chain connects TRBV19 to TRBJ2-3; 9 bases line up with TRBD1. The J segment lost 3 bases and the V segment lost 5 bases, leaving 6 bases of the junction unmatched. This CDR3 is built from 15 residues. Germline CDR1 LNHDA, CDR2 SQIVND (reference sequence). Here the CDR3 reads CASSVAGQGTDTQYF. The CDR3 DNA follows: TGTGCCAGTAGTGTTGCAGGACAGGGGACAGATACGCAGTATTTT.

The rearrangement uses TRBV21-1 and TRBJ2-7; TRBD1 is the table's D call, not checked against the DNA. TRBV21-1 is an annotated pseudogene. The CDR3 is 15 residues long. In DNA form, the CDR3 reads TGTGCCAGCAGCTCTCTTCACAGGGGGCCCCGATTGAGGTACTTC. It codes for CASSSLHRGPRLRYF.

This chain uses TRBV28 with TRBJ1-1, with 11 bases fitting TRBD1. This CDR3 region has 15 residues. Germline CDR1 and CDR2: MDHEN and SYDVKM. Trimming cost V 5 bases and J 7 bases; bases outside gene matches: 9. CDR3 residues: CASSPSGQGGIEAFF. The DNA for the CDR3 is TGTGCCAGCAGTCCTTCGGGACAGGGGGGGATTGAAGCTTTCTTT.

The V call is TRBV4-1, the J call TRBJ1-1, with 9 bases lining up with TRBD1. The CDR3 covers 19 residues. The J segment lost 5 bases and the V segment lost 4 bases, leaving 20 bases of the junction unmatched. Looked up from germline, CDR1 is MGHRA and CDR2 is YSYEKL. CDR3 DNA sequence: TGCGCCAGCAGCCGCCGATCCTATCCGGACAGGGGTAAGGGGACTGAAGCTTTCTTT. Protein product: CASSRRSYPDRGKGTEAFF.

The chain links TRBV12-3 or TRBV12-4 to TRBJ2-6, with unresolved D. The CDR3 consists of 12 residues. The V end lost 8 bases, the J end lost 4 bases, and 6 bases lay between the germline ends. The CDR3 sequence is CASQVGANVLTF. CDR3 DNA sequence: TGTGCCAGCCAGGTCGGGGCCAACGTCCTGACTTTC.

The rearrangement joins TRBV5-1 to TRBJ2-7; maybe TRBD1 (5 bases). Trimming shortened V by 0 bases and J by 6 bases, and 13 bases separated the two germline ends. Germline CDR1 and CDR2: SGHRS and YFSETQ. The CDR3 is made up of 14 amino acids. CDR3: CASSLEGHSSEQYF. The DNA for the CDR3 is TGCGCCAGCAGCTTGGAAGGACACAGTAGCGAGCAGTACTTC.

The DNA of the CDR3 is TGTGCCAGCAGTCCCGGGACAGGGGGAGGTCAGCCCCAGCATTTT. It codes for CASSPGTGGGQPQHF. V usage is TRBV28 and J usage is TRBJ1-5; 11 bases are shared with TRBD1. The junction had 6 bases not matched to a gene; V was cut back by 5 bases and J by 6 bases. The length of the CDR3 is 15 residues. Germline V gene sequence: CDR1 MDHEN, CDR2 SYDVKM.

V is TRBV5-1 and J is TRBJ2-2, with TRBD2 matching 10 bases. The J segment lost 3 bases and the V segment lost 0 bases, leaving 8 bases of the junction unmatched. This CDR3 comprises 18 residues. Germline CDR1 and CDR2: SGHRS and YFSETQ. The DNA for the CDR3 is TGCGCCAGCAGCTTGGGGGCTAGCGGGAGTACCCACACCGGGGAGCTGTTTTTT. This gives the protein CASSLGASGSTHTGELFF. The variable domain in full, completed from reference TRBV5-1 and TRBJ2-2, reads KAGVTQTPRYLIKTRGQQVTLSCSPISGHRSVSWYQQTPGQGLQFLFEYFSETQRNKGNFPGRFSGRQFSNSRSEMNVSTLELGDSALYLCASSLGASGSTHTGELFFGEGSRLTVL.

The chain joins TRBV14 to TRBJ2-7; 8 bases align to TRBD2. This CDR3 is built from 14 residues. From germline, CDR1 is SGHDN and CDR2 FVKESK. The V segment lost 4 bases and the J segment 5 bases; nucleotides outside the gene matches: 7. DNA of the CDR3: TGTGCCAGCAGCCCACTAGCGGTCGGCGACGAGCAGTACTTC. As protein: CASSPLAVGDEQYF.

V usage is TRBV4-1 and J usage is TRBJ1-5; D is unclear. There are 14 residues in the CDR3. CDR1 is MGHRA and CDR2 is YSYEKL in the germline V gene. V was clipped by 1 base and J by 2 bases, with 6 bases between them. The chain's CDR3 is CASSQVGGNQPQHF. The CDR3 bases are TGCGCCAGCAGCCAAGTCGGGGGCAATCAGCCCCAGCATTTT.

The V and J genes are TRBV28 and TRBJ1-2, with a possible D match to TRBD1 (6 bases). V lost 5 bases and J lost 7, with 14 bases in between. This CDR3 contains 13 residues. The germline gives CDR1 MDHEN, CDR2 SYDVKM. DNA of the CDR3: TGTGCCAGCAGTCCTGACAGGACCGTTGGCTACACCTTC. Protein: CASSPDRTVGYTF.

The V call is TRBV28, the J call TRBJ1-3, with D perhaps TRBD1 (5 bases). This CDR3 is built from 14 residues. The germline CDR1 and CDR2 sequences are MDHEN and SYDVKM. CDR3 in amino acids: CAAGLESSGNTIYF. For the CDR3, the DNA is TGTGCAGCAGGGTTGGAGAGCTCTGGAAACACCATATATTTT. Filled out from reference TRBV28 and TRBJ1-3, the complete variable domain reads DVKVTQSSRYLVKRTGEKVFLECVQDMDHENMFWYRQDPGLGLRLIYFSYDVKMKEKGDIPEGYSVSREKKERFSLILESASTNQTSMYLCAAGLESSGNTIYFGEGSWLTVV.

V is TRBV7-6 and J is TRBJ2-2, with 9 bases aligning to TRBD2. CDR3 length: 16 amino acids. V lost 4 bases to trimming and J lost 1 base; unmatched junction nucleotides: 4. The germline V gene has CDR1 SGHVS and CDR2 FNYEAQ. The CDR3 spells CASSSRLAENTGELFF. Here the CDR3 DNA reads TGTGCCAGCAGCTCCCGACTAGCGGAGAACACCGGGGAGCTGTTTTTT.

This clone turned up a few times. CDR3 sequence (DNA): TGCAGCGCAGCGAGATCGCGTGGCTACACCTTC. Translating gives CSAARSRGYTF. The V call is TRBV20-1, the J call TRBJ1-2; no definite D call. CDR3 length equals 11 residues. CDR1 is DFQATT and CDR2 is SNEGSKA in the germline V gene (reference sequence).

The gene calls are TRBV5-4 and TRBJ2-5; D possibly corresponds to TRBD2 (6 bases). Per germline, CDR1 SGHNT and CDR2 YYREEE (reference sequence). CDR3 length equals 15 residues. V dropped 0 bases and J dropped 1 base, with 10 bases sitting between them. CDR3 bases: TGTGCCAGCAGCTTGGCCGGACTAACCCAAGAGACCCAGTACTTC. Amino acids: CASSLAGLTQETQYF.

CDR3 region: CASSFNRGGNTGELFF. Here the CDR3 DNA reads TGTGCCAGCAGTTTTAATCGGGGGGGAAACACCGGGGAGCTGTTTTTT. This chain connects TRBV28 to TRBJ2-2, with TRBD2 identical over 8 bases. Germline V gene data show CDR1 as MDHEN and CDR2 as SYDVKM. The junction had 5 bases not matched to a gene; V was cut back by 3 bases and J by 2 bases. The CDR3 consists of 16 residues.

This clone has just one count. The V and J genes are TRBV9 and TRBJ2-1, with 9 bases fitting TRBD2. The ends lost 4 bases at V and 6 bases at J; junction bases unmatched: 5. The CDR3 has 14 residues. Per the germline V gene, CDR1 is SGDLS and CDR2 is YYNGEE. In DNA, the CDR3 is TGTGCCAGCAGCATTAGCGGGAGTTCCAATGAGCAGTTCTTC. Protein sequence: CASSISGSSNEQFF. The full variable domain, in which reference TRBV9 and TRBJ2-1 provide the parts outside the CDR3, is DSGVTQTPKHLITATGQRVTLRCSPRSGDLSVYWYQQSLDQGLQFLIQYYNGEERAKGNILERFSAQQFPDLHSELNLSSLELGDSALYFCASSISGSSNEQFFGPGTRLTVL.

The CDR3 nucleotides read TGTGCCAGCAGTTTTTGGCGGGGGAGCTCCTACAATGAGCAGTTCTTC. Protein sequence: CASSFWRGSSYNEQFF. The chain joins TRBV28 to TRBJ2-1, with 7 positions matching TRBD2. The length of the CDR3 is 16 residues. Germline V gives CDR1 MDHEN, CDR2 SYDVKM. The V segment lost 3 bases and the J segment 0 bases; nucleotides outside the gene matches: 5. The full variable domain, in which reference TRBV28 and TRBJ2-1 provide the parts outside the CDR3, is DVKVTQSSRYLVKRTGEKVFLECVQDMDHENMFWYRQDPGLGLRLIYFSYDVKMKEKGDIPEGYSVSREKKERFSLILESASTNQTSMYLCASSFWRGSSYNEQFFGPGTRLTVL.